The next 21 T cell receptor beta chains were all read from a single sample in a study of breast tumors, draining lymph nodes, adjacent tissues. TCRdb ran MiXCR on the multiplex PCR reads and lists one entry per CDR3 protein. The data show about 230,000 distinct CDR3 sequences, with approximately 30% seen just once and around 1.4% held by the top ten. Samples came from axillary lymph nodes draining the breast cancer. Material for sequencing was axillary lymph node tissue. The source is a female donor with breast cancer. Some clones in this sample may be carry-over from other donors' samples.

This clonotype has a count of ten or more. V gene TRBV9 combines with J gene TRBJ2-3; weak D call: TRBD2 (5 bases). The V end lost 4 bases, the J end lost 5 bases, and 14 bases lay between the germline ends. Germline V gene lookup returns CDR1 SGDLS and CDR2 YYNGEE. This CDR3 is 14 amino acids long. The CDR3 bases are TGTGCCAGCAGCATCGCTGGGGAGAGAGATACGCAGTATTTT. Amino acid sequence: CASSIAGERDTQYF.

Only a few counts were recorded for this clonotype. This may come from a read error, since a much larger clone is one base off. The rearrangement uses TRBV20-1 and TRBJ2-1; weak D call: TRBD1 (6 bases). Germline loops: CDR1 DFQATT, CDR2 SNEGSKA (reference sequence). CDR3 size: 14 residues. The CDR3 reads CSANTGTFYTEQFF. In DNA, the CDR3 is TGCAGTGCTAACACAGGGACATTTTACACTGAGCAGTTCTTC.

This clonotype was observed at least ten times. The chain recombines TRBV5-8 with TRBJ2-5; D unclear. In germline, CDR1 is SGHTS, CDR2 YDEGEE. Trimming took 0 bases from V and 4 from J, leaving 16 bases between them. The CDR3 consists of 16 residues. In DNA, the CDR3 is TGTGCCAGCAGCTTGGGGACCCACCGAACGGGAGAGACCCAGTACTTC. As protein: CASSLGTHRTGETQYF.

The chain couples TRBV19 to TRBJ1-1; D is ambiguous. The CDR3 extends over 12 amino acids. CDR1 and CDR2 from the germline V gene are LNHDA and SQIVND (reference sequence). V lost 3 bases and J lost 10, with 12 bases in between. The CDR3 DNA reads TGTGCCAGTAGTATTGGTGGACTCGGAGCTTTCTTT. Its protein is CASSIGGLGAFF.

This clonotype has at least ten counts. V is TRBV18 and J is TRBJ2-5; tentative D call: TRBD1 (6 bases). Germline lookup yields CDR1 KGHSH and CDR2 LQKENI. The CDR3 has 12 residues. Trimming cost V 8 bases and J 5 bases, with 12 bases left between them. The CDR3 loop reads CASTYREETQYF. In nucleotides, the CDR3 is TGTGCCAGCACCTACAGGGAGGAGACCCAGTACTTC.

Points on this clonotype: A much larger clone sits a single nucleotide away, making a read error possible. J is TRBJ2-7 and V is TRBV3-1, with a tentative D call TRBD2 (6 bases). CDR1 LGHDT and CDR2 YNNKEL come from the germline V gene (reference sequence). There are 12 residues in the CDR3. The CDR3 is CASSHTDYERYF. CDR3 sequence (DNA): TGTGCCAGCAGCCACACGGACTACGAGCGGTACTTC.

The CDR3 DNA reads as TGCAGCGTTGAAGAATGGAGGAACACTGAAGCTTTCTTT. This gives the protein CSVEEWRNTEAFF. The chain links TRBV29-1 to TRBJ1-1; D uncertain. This CDR3 contains 13 residues. The germline gives CDR1 SQVTM, CDR2 ANQGSEA. V shed 0 bases and J shed 1 base, with 6 bases lying between them.

This clonotype was detected many times. A much larger clone lies a single base off, so this may be a read error. The V gene is TRBV20-1, the J gene TRBJ2-7; a possible D gene is TRBD2 (6 bases). CDR3 length equals 11 residues. CDR1 is DFQATT, CDR2 SNEGSKA, per germline (reference sequence). The CDR3 DNA sequence: TGCAGTGCTGGACTTGCTCGGGAGCAGTCCTTC. Translated, it gives CSAGLAREQSF.

Ten or more counts support this clonotype. This sequence joins TRBV9 and TRBJ2-3; a possible D gene is TRBD1 (5 bases). Trimming removed 4 bases at V and 2 bases at J, with 11 bases between. This CDR3 comprises 14 residues. Germline V CDR1 and CDR2: SGDLS, YYNGEE. CDR3 protein: CASSQGSNTDTQYF. DNA for the CDR3: TGTGCCAGCAGCCAGGGCAGCAACACAGATACGCAGTATTTT.

This clonotype has a count of ten or more. The chain links TRBV6-6 to TRBJ2-5, with D maybe TRBD2 (6 bases). Germline V gene lookup returns CDR1 MNHNY and CDR2 SVGAGI (reference sequence). The CDR3 is 13 amino acids. V was cut by 6 bases and J by 10 bases, with 18 bases left in between. CDR3 sequence: CASSKQVGGDQYF. CDR3 coding DNA: TGTGCCAGCAGCAAACAGGTGGGCGGGGACCAGTACTTC.

This clonotype came up a few times. A much larger clone is a single base away; this may be a read error. The V gene is TRBV20-1, the J gene TRBJ2-5, with 7 bases lining up with TRBD1. The CDR3 runs to 12 residues. In germline, CDR1 is DFQATT, CDR2 SNEGSKA (reference sequence). This CDR3 reads CSVGQALETPYF. The CDR3 DNA reads as TGCAGTGTTGGACAGGCTCTGGAGACCCCGTACTTC.

This clonotype was detected many times. The chain employs TRBV12-3 or TRBV12-4 and TRBJ2-3; 9 bases map to TRBD2. With 6 bases clipped from V and 3 bases from J, the junction kept 4 bases outside the gene matches. The CDR3 is made up of 14 amino acids. The DNA of the CDR3 is TGTGCCAGCAGGCGGACTAGCGAGACAGATACGCAGTATTTT. This encodes CASRRTSETDTQYF.

On this clonotype itself: Just one base apart from a much larger clone, this may be a read error. This is likely a read error, given that the CDR3 carries no conserved phenylalanine or tryptophan at its end. The chain joins TRBV19 to TRBJ2-5; 7 bases are shared with TRBD2. The CDR3 consists of 16 residues. The J segment lost 4 bases and the V segment lost 6 bases, leaving 14 bases of the junction unmatched. Looked up from germline, CDR1 is LNHDA and CDR2 is SQIVND (reference sequence). The CDR3 DNA reads TGTGCCAGTAGCCCTTCCGGGGGAGGGAGATTAGAGACCCAGTACTCC. Amino acids: CASSPSGGGRLETQYS.

This clonotype was seen ten or more times. The chain links TRBV29-1 to TRBJ1-2; D is ambiguous. Trimming stripped 4 bases from V and 2 bases from J, with 8 bases between. Germline V CDR1 and CDR2: SQVTM, ANQGSEA. The CDR3 runs to 12 residues. CDR3 sequence (DNA): TGCAGCGTTGCGGAACTGAACTATGGCTACACCTTC. It specifies CSVAELNYGYTF.

At least ten counts were recorded for this clonotype. CDR3 DNA sequence: TGCAGTGCTGGGACTAGCGGGAGGGCCAAAAACATTCAGTACTTC. It translates to CSAGTSGRAKNIQYF. The chain joins TRBV20-1 to TRBJ2-4, with 15 bases that match TRBD2. V lost 5 bases, J lost 1 base, and 0 bases stayed unmatched. This CDR3 contains 15 residues. Germline CDR1 DFQATT, CDR2 SNEGSKA (reference sequence).

The sample holds many counts of this clonotype. The gene calls are TRBV30 and TRBJ2-1; tentative D call: TRBD2 (5 bases). There are 12 residues in the CDR3. The germline gives CDR1 GTSNPN, CDR2 SVGIG (reference sequence). Trimming stripped 1 base from V and 13 bases from J, with 14 bases between. CDR3 loop: CAWSAPLEGQFF. The CDR3 nucleotides are TGTGCCTGGAGTGCCCCCCTAGAGGGTCAGTTCTTC.

At least ten counts were recorded for this clonotype. The chain links TRBV6-1 to TRBJ2-1, with D unclear. V lost 5 bases and J lost 0, with 11 bases in between. Germline loops: CDR1 MNHNS, CDR2 SASEGT. This CDR3 is 15 amino acids long. The CDR3 region is CASSLHSVSYNEQFF. The CDR3, as DNA: TGTGCCAGCAGTCTACATAGTGTCTCCTACAATGAGCAGTTCTTC.

This clonotype was seen many times. V usage is TRBV5-5 and J usage is TRBJ2-3; TRBD1 matches at 7 bases. J lost 4 bases, V lost 4 bases, and 9 bases had no gene match. CDR3 length equals 15 residues. CDR1 and CDR2 (germline): SGHKS, YYEKEE (reference sequence). The CDR3 nucleotides read TGTGCCAGCAGCAAGGGGGCGCGGGTCCCAGATACGCAGTATTTT. It encodes CASSKGARVPDTQYF.

This clonotype came up many times. V usage is TRBV19 and J usage is TRBJ1-2, with D maybe TRBD1 (6 bases). The CDR3 is made up of 17 amino acids. In germline, CDR1 is LNHDA, CDR2 SQIVND (reference sequence). The ends were cut back, 4 bases at V and 6 bases at J, with 24 bases in the middle. The CDR3 reads CASSTDRLVEGPHGYTF. Here the CDR3 DNA reads TGTGCCAGTAGTACAGACAGGCTGGTGGAGGGTCCACATGGCTACACCTTC.

This clonotype was seen ten or more times. The J gene is TRBJ2-7, the V gene TRBV5-1; weak D call: TRBD2 (5 bases). Trimming stripped 1 base from V and 1 base from J, with 12 bases between. Germline loops: CDR1 SGHRS, CDR2 YFSETQ. This CDR3 region has 15 residues. CDR3 in amino acids: CASSLFGGWSYEQYF. CDR3 bases: TGCGCCAGCAGCTTGTTCGGAGGCTGGTCCTACGAGCAGTACTTC.

Ten or more counts support this clonotype. This sequence joins TRBV7-9 and TRBJ2-3, with 8 bases fitting TRBD1. Germline V gives CDR1 SEHNR, CDR2 FQNEAQ (reference sequence). V lost 4 bases and J lost 2; bases outside the gene matches: 2. The CDR3 runs to 14 residues. The CDR3, as DNA: TGTGCCAGCAGCTGGACAGGGAACACAGATACGCAGTATTTT. It is translated as CASSWTGNTDTQYF.